These 12 T cell receptor beta chains share one sample of origin, sequenced in a study of OX40 agonist ivuxolimab in advanced cancers. Assay: immunoSEQ multiplex PCR; the TCRdb copy retains only in-frame clones and omits some. The table lists tens of thousands of clones, over 75% of them singletons. The source was CD4+ or CD8+ T cells sorted from blood, collected in a trial of the OX40 agonist ivuxolimab. The receptors stem from an adult with an advanced solid tumor such as melanoma, head and neck, liver or kidney cancer.

The chain combines TRBV19 with TRBJ2-1; unclear D gene. Trimming removed 2 bases at V and 0 bases at J, with 14 bases between. This CDR3 region has 17 residues. The V gene's germline CDR1 is LNHDA and CDR2 SQIVND (reference sequence). The CDR3 region has the DNA TGTGCCAGTAGTATATTTGAAGTGCAGAGCTCCTACAATGAGCAGTTCTTC. Its translation is CASSIFEVQSSYNEQFF.

V gene TRBV19 combines with J gene TRBJ2-1; TRBD2 agrees at 10 bases. This CDR3 region has 15 residues. V was clipped by 5 bases and J by 6 bases; unmatched bases: 7. The germline CDR1 and CDR2 sequences are LNHDA and SQIVND (reference sequence). The CDR3 loop is CASSAGTSAVNEQFF. The CDR3 DNA sequence: TGTGCCAGTAGTGCTGGGACTAGCGCTGTCAATGAGCAGTTCTTC.

This sequence joins TRBV4-3 and TRBJ2-7; D is perhaps TRBD1 or TRBD2 (7 bases each). The CDR3 sequence is 15 residues long. Looked up from germline, CDR1 is LGHNA and CDR2 is YSLEER. Trimming stripped 1 base from V and 6 bases from J, with 16 bases between. CDR3 sequence reads: CASSQGVRGGSEQYF. The CDR3 bases are TGCGCCAGCAGCCAAGGCGTCAGGGGGGGAAGCGAGCAGTACTTC.

This chain connects TRBV25-1 to TRBJ2-2, with TRBD2 identical over 7 bases. The CDR3 is made up of 15 amino acids. J gave up 5 bases and V 5 bases, and 8 bases lay outside the gene matches. The germline CDR1 and CDR2 sequences are MGHDK and SYGVNS. In DNA form, the CDR3 reads TGTGCCAGCAGTCTATATTCGGGGGGTACCGGGGAGCTGTTTTTT. Translation gives CASSLYSGGTGELFF.

The chain's CDR3 is CASSSLGNQNTEAFF. CDR3 DNA sequence: TGTGCCAGCAGCTCACTCGGGAACCAAAACACTGAAGCTTTCTTT. This chain joins TRBV7-9 and TRBJ1-1; no firm D call. The V gene lost 4 bases and the J gene lost 2 bases, with 14 bases spanning the gap. Germline V gives CDR1 SEHNR, CDR2 FQNEAQ (reference sequence). The CDR3 length is 15 residues.

The V gene is TRBV11-2, the J gene TRBJ2-5; D not resolved. CDR1 is SGHAT and CDR2 is FQNNGV in the germline V gene. The CDR3 runs to 16 residues. The ends were cut back, 4 bases at V and 1 base at J, with 16 bases in the middle. CDR3 DNA: TGTGCCAGCAGCTCGCTGACGGACGGCTCCCAAGAGACCCAGTACTTC. Residues: CASSSLTDGSQETQYF.

The chain joins TRBV5-6 to TRBJ1-1; D is unclear. V lost 0 bases and J 4 bases, leaving 4 bases between the germline ends. The V gene's germline CDR1 is SGHDT and CDR2 YYEEEE. The CDR3 totals 12 residues. Written as DNA, the CDR3 is TGTGCCAGCAGCTTGGACCCCACTGAAGCTTTCTTT. Translated, it gives CASSLDPTEAFF.

The rearrangement uses TRBV4-1 and TRBJ2-1; no reliable D call. The V gene's germline CDR1 is MGHRA and CDR2 YSYEKL. The V end was cut by 0 bases, the J end by 4 bases, with 13 bases between. This CDR3 spans 16 amino acids. The CDR3 region is CASSQDRISGYNEQFF. As DNA, the CDR3 is TGCGCCAGCAGCCAAGATAGGATTTCTGGATACAATGAGCAGTTCTTC.

The CDR3 nucleotides read TGTGCCAGCACAGGGGTGCTCAGGGAGGGTACGCAGTATTTT. Translation: CASTGVLREGTQYF. The rearrangement links TRBV6-4 to TRBJ2-3, with D possibly matching TRBD2 (7 bases). V shed 7 bases and J shed 8 bases, with 19 bases lying between them. Germline V lookup: CDR1 MRHNA, CDR2 SNTAGT. This CDR3 has 14 amino acids.

This chain connects TRBV5-5 to TRBJ1-5; D is ambiguous. The V and J ends lost 3 bases and 1 base respectively, with 14 bases between them. Germline V CDR1 and CDR2: SGHKS, YYEKEE (reference sequence). This CDR3 is built from 16 residues. The CDR3 nucleotides are TGTGCCAGCAGCTATGAATGGGTGCAGAGCAATCAGCCCCAGCATTTT. This sequence encodes CASSYEWVQSNQPQHF.

The V and J genes are TRBV7-9 and TRBJ2-1; D is unclear. Germline CDR1 and CDR2: SEHNR and FQNEAQ (reference sequence). This CDR3 is 14 amino acids long. With 0 bases removed from V and 0 bases from J, the gap between germline ends came to 3 bases. The CDR3 bases are TGTGCCAGCAGCTTAGCCGCCTCCTACAATGAGCAGTTCTTC. This gives the protein CASSLAASYNEQFF.

This clone was picked up a small number of times. This chain links TRBV27 with TRBJ2-7; no reliable D call. CDR1 MNHEY and CDR2 SMNVEV come from the germline V gene (reference sequence). This CDR3 is 13 amino acids long. V gave up 1 base and J gave up 5 bases, with 9 bases separating them. The CDR3 reads CASSLLGSHEQYF. The CDR3 bases are TGTGCCAGCAGTTTATTAGGGTCCCACGAGCAGTACTTC.